This is a list of T cell receptor beta chains from one sample in a study of T-cell reconstitution after alpha-beta-depleted transplantation in children. TCRdb passed the PCR reads through MiXCR, listing each CDR3 protein once. The profile shows approximately 80,000 distinct CDR3 sequences, less than 15% of them singletons. The material was PBMCs, mostly from graft donor cells, obtained 180 days after TCRalphabeta/CD19-depleted stem cell transplant. These receptors came from a male patient aged 2 to 9 who had a stem cell transplant for acute lymphoblastic leukemia, so the T cells may come from the graft donor. Each CDR3 is given with its conserved first and last residue. The D gene is left open where the match is weak. Size is omitted from some rows. Given values are once, few, many or a class for expanded clones.

TRBV20-1,NA,NA,TRBJ2-6,16,TGCAGTGCTATAGGGTGGGGTCCCTCTGGGGCCAACGTCCTGACTTTC,CSAIGWGPSGANVLTF
TRBV18,NA,NA,TRBJ1-1,14,TGTGCCAGCTCACCAAGAACAGGGAGGACTGAAGCTTTCTTT,CASSPRTGRTEAFF
TRBV20-1,few,TRBD2,TRBJ2-1,12,TGCAGTGCTAGGCTTACTAGCGATGAGCAGTTCTTC,CSARLTSDEQFF
TRBV11-3,few,NA,TRBJ2-7,13,TGTGCCAGCAGCTTAGAAGGCGACACCTGGCCGTACTTC,CASSLEGDTWPYF
TRBV5-1,many,TRBD1,TRBJ1-2,15,TGCGCCAGCAGCTGGACAGGGGAACCTTCTATGGGCTACACCTTC,CASSWTGEPSMGYTF
TRBV12-3/TRBV12-4,many,NA,TRBJ2-4,14,TGTGCCAGCGGGTATGAGCGAGCCAAAAACATTCAGTACTTC,CASGYERAKNIQYF
TRBV5-5,NA,NA,TRBJ2-2,13,TGTGCCAGCAGCTTGGTACCCACCGGGGAGCTGTTTTTT,CASSLVPTGELFF
TRBV28,NA,TRBD2,TRBJ2-6,17,TGTGCCAGCAGTTTCCGGGGGGGTAACTTTGGGGCCAACGTCCTGACTTTC,CASSFRGGNFGANVLTF
TRBV5-4,few,NA,TRBJ2-3,12,TGTGCCAGCACCGGGAGCACAGATACGCAGTATTTT,CASTGSTDTQYF
TRBV20-1,many,TRBD2,TRBJ2-3,17,TGCAGTGCTAGACTTCCCCGGGGAGCGGGAGCCGGGGATACGCAGTATTTT,CSARLPRGAGAGDTQYF
TRBV10-3,few,NA,TRBJ1-1,13,TGTGCCATCAACCCTGGACAAGGCACTGAAGCTTTCTTT,CAINPGQGTEAFF
TRBV5-1,few,TRBD2,TRBJ2-1,20,TGCGCCAGCAGCGCCCCTCGACCTAGCGGGAAGGCCGACTCCTACAATGAGCAGTTCTTC,CASSAPRPSGKADSYNEQFF
TRBV5-6,NA,NA,TRBJ2-3,12,TGTGCCAGCAGCTTGGAGGGAGATACGCAGTATTTT,CASSLEGDTQYF
TRBV27,few,TRBD1,TRBJ1-2,17,TGTGCCAGCAGTCTCCCAAGCCCCGGGACAGGGGGCAGTGGCTACACCTTC,CASSLPSPGTGGSGYTF
TRBV6-2/TRBV6-3,many,TRBD1,TRBJ2-7,13,TGTGCCAGCAGCCCCGGGACAGGGCTTGAGCAGTACTTC,CASSPGTGLEQYF
TRBV15,NA,TRBD1,TRBJ2-7,14,TGTGCCACCCTCCCCTTGAGGGGGCGTGGGGAGCAGTACTTC,CATLPLRGRGEQYF
TRBV27,NA,TRBD2,TRBJ2-7,15,TGTGCCAGCAGCCGGGGGGGCCGCCCTTTTTACGAGCAGTACTTC,CASSRGGRPFYEQYF
TRBV27,many,NA,TRBJ1-1,14,TGTGCCAGCAGAAGCGCACCAATAAACACTGAAGCTTTCTTT,CASRSAPINTEAFF
TRBV27,NA,NA,TRBJ2-5,11,TGTGCCAGCGCTCTCAGAGGGACCCAGTACTTC,CASALRGTQYF
TRBV7-3,few,NA,TRBJ1-2,14,TGTGCCAGCAGCTTAAGAGCAGACTTCTATGGCTACACCTTC,CASSLRADFYGYTF
TRBV5-1,many,TRBD2,TRBJ2-5,14,TGCGCCAGCAGCTTCACGGCGGGAGAAGAGACCCAGTACTTC,CASSFTAGEETQYF
TRBV18,few,NA,TRBJ1-2,12,TGTGCCAGCTCACCAGGGCTCTTCCACTACACCTTC,CASSPGLFHYTF
TRBV5-1,NA,NA,TRBJ1-3,11,TGCGCCAGCAGTTACGGAAACACCATATATTTT,CASSYGNTIYF